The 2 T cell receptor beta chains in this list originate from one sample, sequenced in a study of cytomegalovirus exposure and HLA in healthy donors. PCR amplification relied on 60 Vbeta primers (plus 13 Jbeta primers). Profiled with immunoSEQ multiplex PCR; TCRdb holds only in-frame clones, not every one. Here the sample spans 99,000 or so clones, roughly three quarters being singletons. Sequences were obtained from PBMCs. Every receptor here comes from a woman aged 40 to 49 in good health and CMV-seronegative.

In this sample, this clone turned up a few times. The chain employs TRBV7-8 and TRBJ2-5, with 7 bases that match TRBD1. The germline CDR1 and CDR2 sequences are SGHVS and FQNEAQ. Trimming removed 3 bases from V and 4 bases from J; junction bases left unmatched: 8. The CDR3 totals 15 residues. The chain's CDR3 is CASSFRQGQSETQYF. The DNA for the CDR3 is TGTGCCAGCAGCTTTCGACAGGGTCAATCAGAGACCCAGTACTTC.

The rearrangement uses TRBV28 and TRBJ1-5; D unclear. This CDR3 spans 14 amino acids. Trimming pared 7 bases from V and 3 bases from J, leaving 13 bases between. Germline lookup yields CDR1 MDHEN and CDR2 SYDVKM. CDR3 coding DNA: TGTGCCAGCATATCCGGAGGGTACAATCAGCCCCAGCATTTT. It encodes CASISGGYNQPQHF.